This entry describes one T cell receptor (beta chain). Its antigen has not been determined. No per-base quality is available; no much larger clone lies one base away. These data come from a study of blood T cell repertoires in COVID-19 (dated by TCRdb to about 2020). A note on the overall study: The collaborator samples originated in the United States, Italy and Spain and spanned the acute and convalescent phases of COVID-19. The material from the prospective study consisted of cDNA or gDNA derived from T cells, B-cell-depleted T cells, or PBMCs. Deeply sampled blood TCRbeta repertoires from subjects exposed to, actively infected with, or recovered from COVID-19 were included in the dataset. A freely available public database, intended as a resource for researchers studying the immune response to SARS-CoV-2, is where the repertoires were released. The samples were drawn from the first 160 participants of the ongoing ImmuneRACE study and from 950 to 1,500 subjects provided by 6 global collaborators. Sample metadata almost always included a de-identified subject ID, COVID-19 status, age in years and sex. Where available, HLA class I and class II types were taken from metadata supplied by the sample provider and were not determined by assay-based typing.

Results the study describes overall, beyond this receptor: The quantity of clinical and demographic metadata differed by source and by participant and was supplied without curation.

Deletion took 6 bases off V and 0 bases off J, with a span of 9 bases between the germline ends. Taken from the germline V gene (reference sequence), the CDR1 and CDR2 loops are MNHNY and SVGAGI. The CDR3 goes from the cysteine to the phenylalanine over 14 residues. Just CDR3 DNA is preserved here, 42 bases in frame from base 1. Each collaborating institution followed its own protocols to collect whole blood in K2EDTA tubes. For TCRbeta analysis, collaborator samples were shipped as frozen whole blood, as isolated PBMCs, or as DNA extracted from either sample type. TCRbeta CDR3 regions were amplified from genomic DNA by means of the immunoSEQ Assay, a bias-controlled multiplex PCR. As for the original processing: The number of nucleated cells in each sample was estimated by amplification of reference gene primers within the assay. To quantify the absolute abundance of each unique TCRbeta CDR3 rearrangement, sequence reads were collapsed and filtered. Productive Simpson clonality was computed per sample as the square root of Simpson's diversity index over productive rearrangements. TCRdb holds this immuneACCESS table with in-frame rearrangements only. Some clones are missing; in checked studies, unresolved V genes explain under half, and the rest has no known cause. That table is the source of V, J and clone size, and D and trimming were worked out from the DNA. The sample table records about 46,000 clones; approximately 86% of these occur just once. About 15% of the sample is held by the ten biggest clonotypes.

This receptor was identified in a man in his 60s with active or convalescent COVID-19. The chain was built from TRBV6-6 and TRBJ1-3; no confident D gene assignment can be made. The sequenced sample was peripheral blood. DNA sequence: TGTGCCAGCAGCCCAGGAAGCTCTGGAAACACCATATATTTT. Its translation reads: CASSPGSSGNTIYF.